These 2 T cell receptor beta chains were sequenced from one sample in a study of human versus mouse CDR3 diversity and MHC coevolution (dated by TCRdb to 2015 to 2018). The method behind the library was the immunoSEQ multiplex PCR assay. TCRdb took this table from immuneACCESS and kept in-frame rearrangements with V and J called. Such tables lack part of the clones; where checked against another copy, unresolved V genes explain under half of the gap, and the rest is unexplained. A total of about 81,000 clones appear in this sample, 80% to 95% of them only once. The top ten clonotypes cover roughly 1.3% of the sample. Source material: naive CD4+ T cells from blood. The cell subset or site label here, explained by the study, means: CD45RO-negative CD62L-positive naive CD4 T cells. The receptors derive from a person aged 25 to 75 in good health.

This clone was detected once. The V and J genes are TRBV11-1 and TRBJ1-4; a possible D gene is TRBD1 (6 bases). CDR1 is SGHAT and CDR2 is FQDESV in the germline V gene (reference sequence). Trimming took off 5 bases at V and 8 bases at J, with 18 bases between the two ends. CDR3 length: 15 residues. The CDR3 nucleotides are TGTGCCAGCAGCGGGACATCCCGGCACGCCGAAAAACTGTTTTTT. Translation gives CASSGTSRHAEKLFF.

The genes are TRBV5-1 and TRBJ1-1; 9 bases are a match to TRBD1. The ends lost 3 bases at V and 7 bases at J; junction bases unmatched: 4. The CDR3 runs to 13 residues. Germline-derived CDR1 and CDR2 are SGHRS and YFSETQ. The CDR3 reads CASSWGQGLEAFF. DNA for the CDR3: TGCGCCAGCAGCTGGGGACAGGGTCTTGAAGCTTTCTTT. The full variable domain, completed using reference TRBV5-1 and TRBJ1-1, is KAGVTQTPRYLIKTRGQQVTLSCSPISGHRSVSWYQQTPGQGLQFLFEYFSETQRNKGNFPGRFSGRQFSNSRSEMNVSTLELGDSALYLCASSWGQGLEAFFGQGTRLTVV.